A single sample gave rise to the 2 T cell receptor beta chains below, sequenced in a study of T cell responses to AZD1222 COVID-19 vaccine. This table comes from immunoSEQ multiplex PCR, and its TCRdb copy is limited to in-frame clones, with some not included. Of around 100,000 clones listed, around 94% were seen once; the top ten hold approximately 2.2%. The sequenced sample was peripheral blood, obtained on day 0 of AZD1222 vaccination. The receptors stem from an adult in good health.

This chain uses TRBV10-3 with TRBJ1-4; D gene uncertain. The CDR3 totals 15 residues. Trimming removed 1 base at V and 6 bases at J, with 12 bases between. Germline values: CDR1 ENHRY, CDR2 SYGVKD. CDR3 residues: CAISEYGPPDEKLFF. The CDR3 DNA sequence: TGTGCCATCAGTGAGTATGGTCCGCCCGATGAAAAACTGTTTTTT.

This chain connects TRBV13 to TRBJ1-3; no reliable D call. The CDR3 spans 13 residues. V was cut by 8 bases and J by 0 bases, with 8 bases left in between. Looked up from germline, CDR1 is PRHDT and CDR2 is FYEKMQ (reference sequence). DNA for the CDR3: TGTGCCAGCGGGCCTAGCTCTGGAAACACCATATATTTT. It is translated as CASGPSSGNTIYF.